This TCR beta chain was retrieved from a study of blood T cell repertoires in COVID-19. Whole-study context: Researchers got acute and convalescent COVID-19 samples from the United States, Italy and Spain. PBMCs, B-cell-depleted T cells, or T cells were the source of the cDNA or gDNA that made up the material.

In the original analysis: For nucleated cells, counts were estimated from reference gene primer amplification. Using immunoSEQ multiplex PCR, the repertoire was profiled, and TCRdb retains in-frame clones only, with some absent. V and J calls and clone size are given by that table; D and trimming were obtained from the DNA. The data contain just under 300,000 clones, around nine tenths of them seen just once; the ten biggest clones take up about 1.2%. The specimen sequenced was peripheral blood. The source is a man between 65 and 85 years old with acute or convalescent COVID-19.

The CDR3 sequence: CASSGGIFSGNTIYF. The CDR3 coding sequence is TGTGCCAGCAGCGGAGGGATCTTCTCTGGAAACACCATATATTTT. The chain links TRBV7-2 to TRBJ1-3, with D uncertain. The germline V and J ends were trimmed by 5 bases and 0 bases, with 11 bases remaining between them. The CDR3 totals 15 residues. Germline CDR1 is SGHTA and CDR2 is FQGNSA.